The 5 T cell receptor beta chains presented below share a single source sample, sequenced in a study of shared clonotypes between healthy human individuals (dated by TCRdb to 2020 to 2022). Preparation of the library involved the immunoSEQ multiplex PCR assay. What TCRdb holds here is the immuneACCESS table cut down to in-frame rearrangements. Part of the clones is not present; checked against another copy, under half of the missing clones reflect an unresolved V gene, and the others are unexplained. Present in this sample are some 2,500,000 clones, just under 95% of which were seen just once. 0.37% of the sample comes from the top ten. Sequenced sample: naive CD4+ T cells from PBMCs. What this sample's cell subset or site label stands for: CD45RA+ positively selected. These receptors were taken from a man between 18 and 29 years old in good health. Some clones in this sample may be carry-over from other donors' samples.

In its sample, this clone was seen once. This chain uses TRBV4-1 with TRBJ1-5; D might be TRBD1 (5 bases). The CDR3 has 15 amino acids. Germline V CDR1 and CDR2: MGHRA, YSYEKL. Trimming took 0 bases from V and 5 from J, leaving 11 bases between them. CDR3 sequence (DNA): TGCGCCAGCAGCCAAGATGCCCGAGGGGATCAGCCCCAGCATTTT. Its protein product is CASSQDARGDQPQHF.

The chain has TRBV5-1 and TRBJ2-1; D gene ambiguous. CDR3 length: 15 amino acids. The V end lost 4 bases, the J end lost 3 bases, and 14 bases lay between the germline ends. In germline, CDR1 is SGHRS, CDR2 YFSETQ. The CDR3 reads CASSVPYSSYNEQFF. Here the CDR3 DNA reads TGCGCCAGCAGCGTACCATATTCTAGCTACAATGAGCAGTTCTTC.

The chain employs TRBV9 and TRBJ2-7, with TRBD1 identical over 8 bases. V was clipped by 4 bases and J by 5 bases; unmatched bases: 17. The germline V gene has CDR1 SGDLS and CDR2 YYNGEE. CDR3 size: 17 residues. As DNA, the CDR3 is TGTGCCAGCAGCCAAGGACAGGGTGCACTCTCTTCTCACGAGCAGTACTTC. It encodes CASSQGQGALSSHEQYF.

J is TRBJ1-1 and V is TRBV7-2, with TRBD1 matching over 7 bases. J gave up 11 bases and V 3 bases, and 12 bases lay outside the gene matches. The CDR3 is 14 amino acids. The germline V gene encodes CDR1 SGHTA and CDR2 FQGNSA. The CDR3 loop reads CASSFTQQGLGAFF. CDR3 DNA: TGTGCCAGCAGCTTCACACAACAGGGGTTAGGGGCTTTCTTT.

This clone has only one observation. The chain is built from TRBV28 and TRBJ2-1; 12 bases agree with TRBD2. Per the germline V gene, CDR1 is MDHEN and CDR2 is SYDVKM. With 8 bases clipped from V and 6 bases from J, the junction kept 2 bases outside the gene matches. This CDR3 comprises 13 residues. The CDR3 reads CASLTSGSNEQFF. CDR3 coding DNA: TGTGCCAGCCTGACTAGCGGGAGCAATGAGCAGTTCTTC.